One and the same sample provided the 26 T cell receptor beta chains below, sequenced in a study of spatial heterogeneity in lung cancer. One entry per CDR3 protein, called by TCRdb with MiXCR from the 5' RACE reads. The sample includes about 120,000 distinct CDR3 sequences, 11% of them seen just once. The time point was: blood at routine non-recurrence follow-up after resection. The sample in question was PBMCs, obtained at follow-up. The receptors derive from a female donor with early-stage non-small cell lung cancer.

This clonotype was recorded only once. The chain employs TRBV11-3 and TRBJ2-3, with unresolved D. Trimming stripped 7 bases from V and 3 bases from J, with 17 bases between. From germline, CDR1 is SGHNT and CDR2 YENEEA. The CDR3 sequence is 15 residues long. CDR3 bases: TGTGCCAGCACCTCGTCGGTGAGGTTAACAGATACGCAGTATTTT. It yields the protein CASTSSVRLTDTQYF.

This clonotype showed up many times. The rearrangement joins TRBV29-1 to TRBJ2-5; 8 bases are shared with TRBD2. CDR3 length equals 16 residues. Germline V gene lookup returns CDR1 SQVTM and CDR2 ANQGSEA. Trimming cost V 4 bases and J 2 bases; bases outside gene matches: 12. Here the CDR3 DNA reads TGCAGCGTTGTTCGGGAGGGAACCGGCCCTCAAGAGACCCAGTACTTC. Amino acid sequence: CSVVREGTGPQETQYF.

Many counts were recorded for this clonotype. The chain uses TRBV5-1 and TRBJ2-3; D unclear. V lost 0 bases, J lost 2 bases, and 10 bases lay in between. The CDR3 contains 15 residues. Germline V gene sequence: CDR1 SGHRS, CDR2 YFSETQ. DNA for the CDR3: TGCGCCAGCAGCTTGGAAATACTAAACACAGATACGCAGTATTTT. Translated, it gives CASSLEILNTDTQYF.

The rearrangement links TRBV10-3 to TRBJ2-3, with 8 bases identical to TRBD2. Losses at the gene ends were 7 bases for V and 3 bases for J; bases not matched to a gene: 6. CDR1 and CDR2 from the germline V gene are ENHRY and SYGVKD. CDR3 length: 14 residues. CDR3 amino acids: CAITGRAGTDTQYF. The DNA of the CDR3 is TGTGCCATCACCGGGAGGGCCGGAACAGATACGCAGTATTTT.

The sample holds many counts of this clonotype. V and J are TRBV18 and TRBJ2-3, with 10 bases aligning to TRBD2. CDR1 is KGHSH, CDR2 LQKENI, per germline. V lost 3 bases, J lost 1 base, and 7 bases stayed unmatched. CDR3 length: 17 residues. The CDR3 reads CASSPTSGTSGTDTQYF. In nucleotides, the CDR3 is TGTGCCAGCTCACCGACCTCCGGGACTAGCGGCACAGATACGCAGTATTTT.

This clonotype was detected many times. The chain joins TRBV9 to TRBJ2-2; maybe TRBD1 (5 bases). The CDR3 contains 16 residues. Germline assignment: CDR1 SGDLS and CDR2 YYNGEE. Between the trimmed V and J ends, which lost 0 bases and 0 bases, there was a span of 9 bases. CDR3: CASSVGTGANTGELFF. The DNA of the CDR3 is TGTGCCAGCAGCGTAGGAACAGGCGCGAACACCGGGGAGCTGTTTTTT.

The chain has TRBV9 and TRBJ1-6; D might be TRBD1 (5 bases). V was pared by 0 bases and J by 5 bases, with 12 bases between. Germline V gene lookup returns CDR1 SGDLS and CDR2 YYNGEE. The CDR3 loop spans 16 amino acids. CDR3 in amino acids: CASSVGDAENNSPLHF. CDR3 sequence (DNA): TGTGCCAGCAGCGTAGGGGACGCAGAGAATAATTCACCCCTCCACTTT.

This clonotype was found a few times. This sequence joins TRBV27 and TRBJ1-1; 8 nucleotides line up with TRBD1. The CDR3 runs to 14 residues. Germline assignment: CDR1 MNHEY and CDR2 SMNVEV (reference sequence). With 6 bases clipped from V and 0 bases from J, the junction kept 3 bases outside the gene matches. The chain's CDR3 is CASRTGDLNTEAFF. In DNA, the CDR3 is TGTGCCAGCAGGACAGGGGACTTGAACACTGAAGCTTTCTTT.

This clonotype was counted ten times or more. The chain has TRBV20-1 and TRBJ1-2; D gene ambiguous. Germline assignment: CDR1 DFQATT and CDR2 SNEGSKA (reference sequence). V was pared by 2 bases and J by 7 bases, with 8 bases between. This CDR3 has 11 amino acids. CDR3 in DNA: TGCAGTGCTAGAATGAGGGTTGGCTACACCTTC. It encodes CSARMRVGYTF.

This clonotype has just a few counts. V gene TRBV5-5 combines with J gene TRBJ1-1, with D uncertain. Germline V CDR1 and CDR2: SGHKS, YYEKEE (reference sequence). The CDR3 has 13 amino acids. The V gene lost 9 bases and the J gene lost 0 bases, with 12 bases spanning the gap. In nucleotides, the CDR3 is TGTGCCACCCGGGCCTCGGTGAACACTGAAGCTTTCTTT. Translating gives CATRASVNTEAFF.

This clonotype was found many times. The V call is TRBV5-1, the J call TRBJ2-4, with 7 bases lining up with TRBD2. The CDR3 spans 16 residues. Germline V gives CDR1 SGHRS, CDR2 YFSETQ. V trimming: 4 bases; J trimming: 0 bases; junction bases outside the gene matches: 7. The CDR3 loop is CASSIGLEKAKNIQYF. CDR3 DNA: TGCGCCAGCAGCATCGGACTAGAAAAAGCCAAAAACATTCAGTACTTC. The full variable domain, its missing parts supplied by reference TRBV5-1 and TRBJ2-4, is KAGVTQTPRYLIKTRGQQVTLSCSPISGHRSVSWYQQTPGQGLQFLFEYFSETQRNKGNFPGRFSGRQFSNSRSEMNVSTLELGDSALYLCASSIGLEKAKNIQYFGAGTRLSVL.

The rearrangement links TRBV12-3 or TRBV12-4 to TRBJ2-2; unclear D gene. The V and J ends lost 3 bases and 6 bases respectively, with 5 bases between them. The length of the CDR3 is 12 residues. This CDR3 is CASSFGAGELFF. The CDR3 DNA reads as TGTGCCAGCAGTTTTGGAGCCGGGGAGCTGTTTTTT.

This clonotype has only a few counts. The chain has TRBV12-3 or TRBV12-4 and TRBJ1-5; no reliable D call. V lost 1 base, J lost 0 bases, and 13 bases lay in between. The length of the CDR3 is 17 residues. CDR3 in DNA: TGTGCCAGCAGTTTAGGGGTCCCCACTTATAGCAATCAGCCCCAGCATTTT. Translated, it gives CASSLGVPTYSNQPQHF.

In its sample, this clonotype was seen a few times. The chain couples TRBV18 to TRBJ1-5, with no clear D. The germline V and J ends were trimmed by 4 bases and 0 bases, with 7 bases remaining between them. The CDR3 is 14 amino acids. Germline assignment: CDR1 KGHSH and CDR2 LQKENI. The CDR3 sequence is CASSLTDSNQPQHF. The DNA of the CDR3 is TGTGCCAGCTCACTAACAGATAGCAATCAGCCCCAGCATTTT.

The gene calls are TRBV6-6 and TRBJ1-3, with D hard to call. The CDR3 is 13 amino acids. With 2 bases removed from V and 4 bases from J, the gap between germline ends came to 6 bases. Germline V gene sequence: CDR1 MNHNY, CDR2 SVGAGI (reference sequence). The CDR3 nucleotides read TGTGCCAGCAGTTACCCTACCGGAAACACCATATATTTT. This sequence encodes CASSYPTGNTIYF.

The V gene is TRBV6-1, the J gene TRBJ2-1; D tentatively fits TRBD1 or TRBD2 (5 bases each). Looked up from germline, CDR1 is MNHNS and CDR2 is SASEGT. Trimming pared 6 bases from V and 8 bases from J, leaving 8 bases between. This CDR3 region has 11 residues. CDR3 coding DNA: TGTGCCAGCAGACTAGGGGATGAGCAGTTCTTC. As protein: CASRLGDEQFF.

This clonotype was observed at least ten times. The chain links TRBV2 to TRBJ1-4; D possibly corresponds to TRBD1 (6 bases). Germline CDR1 is SNHLY and CDR2 is FYNNEI. CDR3 length: 15 amino acids. V lost 5 bases to trimming and J lost 3 bases, with 13 bases between them. CDR3 DNA sequence: TGTGCCAGCAGTTCCTCAGGACAGCCTAATGAAAAACTGTTTTTT. Its protein is CASSSSGQPNEKLFF.

This chain connects TRBV20-1 to TRBJ2-7; 11 nucleotides align to TRBD1. The CDR3 spans 14 residues. Per germline, CDR1 DFQATT and CDR2 SNEGSKA (reference sequence). J was trimmed by 1 base and V by 5 bases; bases with no gene match: 4. This CDR3 is CSAGGQGVSYEQYV. In DNA, the CDR3 is TGCAGTGCTGGGGGACAGGGGGTTTCCTACGAGCAGTACGTC.

This clonotype was recorded at least ten times. The rearrangement uses TRBV24-1 and TRBJ1-5, with D possibly being TRBD1 (6 bases). CDR1 is KGHDR and CDR2 is SFDVKD in the germline V gene. The germline V and J ends were trimmed by 7 bases and 2 bases, with 11 bases remaining between them. The CDR3 has 14 amino acids. Written as DNA, the CDR3 is TGTGCCACCAGCCAACAGGGCGGCAATCAGCCCCAGCATTTT. Protein sequence: CATSQQGGNQPQHF.

This clonotype was seen more than once but under ten times. The chain employs TRBV5-1 and TRBJ2-1, with 7 bases matching TRBD1. The CDR3 consists of 16 residues. The J segment lost 3 bases and the V segment lost 4 bases, leaving 10 bases of the junction unmatched. From germline, CDR1 is SGHRS and CDR2 YFSETQ. CDR3 bases: TGCGCCAGCAGCCGATCCCGGGACAGTAACTACAATGAGCAGTTCTTC. The encoded protein is CASSRSRDSNYNEQFF. Full variable domain (missing parts from reference TRBV5-1 and TRBJ2-1): KAGVTQTPRYLIKTRGQQVTLSCSPISGHRSVSWYQQTPGQGLQFLFEYFSETQRNKGNFPGRFSGRQFSNSRSEMNVSTLELGDSALYLCASSRSRDSNYNEQFFGPGTRLTVL.

The chain combines TRBV30 with TRBJ1-1, with D possibly TRBD1 on 5 matching bases. Germline V gene sequence: CDR1 GTSNPN, CDR2 SVGIG (reference sequence). The V end lost 2 bases, the J end lost 0 bases, and 13 bases lay between the germline ends. This CDR3 is 15 amino acids long. The CDR3 nucleotides are TGTGCCTGGAGTACGCGGGGACTATTGAACACTGAAGCTTTCTTT. Translating gives CAWSTRGLLNTEAFF.

CDR3: CSVRLAGVNEQFF. CDR3 in DNA: TGCAGCGTGCGCCTAGCGGGAGTCAATGAGCAGTTCTTC. This chain links TRBV29-1 with TRBJ2-1; 10 positions match TRBD2. Germline V gene lookup returns CDR1 SQVTM and CDR2 ANQGSEA. This CDR3 is built from 13 residues. The V segment lost 6 bases and the J segment 6 bases; nucleotides outside the gene matches: 5.

The sample holds a few counts of this clonotype. The chain recombines TRBV13 with TRBJ2-1; no reliable D call. Germline V gene data show CDR1 as PRHDT and CDR2 as FYEKMQ (reference sequence). The CDR3 loop spans 13 amino acids. Trimming cost V 2 bases and J 7 bases, with 9 bases left between them. CDR3 DNA sequence: TGTGCCAGCAGCTTATCGCGGAAAAATGAGCAGTTCTTC. Translated, it gives CASSLSRKNEQFF.

This clonotype occurred a few times. The chain employs TRBV20-1 and TRBJ1-1, with D perhaps matching TRBD1 (5 bases). CDR3 length: 15 residues. CDR1 is DFQATT and CDR2 is SNEGSKA in the germline V gene (reference sequence). Between the trimmed V and J ends, which lost 0 bases and 0 bases, there was a span of 11 bases. The CDR3 is CSAREDRGLNTEAFF. Written as DNA, the CDR3 is TGCAGTGCTAGAGAAGACCGGGGCCTGAACACTGAAGCTTTCTTT.

The chain is built from TRBV5-1 and TRBJ2-3, with D unresolved. This CDR3 region has 13 residues. V was cut by 4 bases and J by 0 bases, with 6 bases left in between. Germline-derived CDR1 and CDR2 are SGHRS and YFSETQ. DNA for the CDR3: TGCGCCAGCAGCGGCTTCAGCACAGATACGCAGTATTTT. Its translation is CASSGFSTDTQYF.

This clonotype was observed at least ten times. The genes are TRBV24-1 and TRBJ2-7; D is perhaps TRBD1 (6 bases). The V end lost 9 bases, the J end lost 5 bases, and 16 bases lay between the germline ends. CDR1 and CDR2 from the germline V gene are KGHDR and SFDVKD. The CDR3 consists of 13 residues. CDR3 DNA: TGTGCCACCCGCGACAGGCTAGGGGACGAGCAGTACTTC. This codes for CATRDRLGDEQYF.